This TCR beta chain was identified in a study of blood T cell repertoires in COVID-19. Study as a whole: Samples of COVID-19 (acute and convalescent) were obtained from the United States, Italy and Spain. Sample material is recorded as cDNA or gDNA derived from T cells, B-cell-depleted T cells, or PBMCs.

Per the original methods: It was from reference gene primer amplification that nucleated cell counts were estimated. The table came from immunoSEQ multiplex PCR; TCRdb's copy has only in-frame clones and leaves some out. V and J calls and clone size are as listed in that table; D and trimming were resolved from the DNA. The data contain about 210,000 clones, roughly 88% of them singletons. This clone was detected many times. Losses at the gene ends were 4 bases for V and 9 bases for J; bases not matched to a gene: 9. This CDR3 has 14 residues. The V gene's germline CDR1 is SGHNT and CDR2 YYREEE (reference sequence).

The sequenced sample consisted of peripheral blood. This clonotype was sampled from a man between 18 and 35 years old with active or convalescent COVID-19. The chain couples TRBV5-4 to TRBJ2-7, with 11 bases fitting TRBD1. CDR3 sequence reads: CASSPRTGGARQYF. In DNA, the CDR3 is TGTGCCAGCAGCCCCAGGACAGGGGGCGCTAGGCAGTACTTC.